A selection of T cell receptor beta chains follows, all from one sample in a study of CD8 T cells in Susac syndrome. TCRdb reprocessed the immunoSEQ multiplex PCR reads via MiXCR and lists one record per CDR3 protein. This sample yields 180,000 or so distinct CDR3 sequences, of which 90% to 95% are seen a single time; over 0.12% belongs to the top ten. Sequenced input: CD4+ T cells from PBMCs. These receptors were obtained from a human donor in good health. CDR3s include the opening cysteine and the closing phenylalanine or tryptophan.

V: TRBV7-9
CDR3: CASSSDRGPYNEQFF

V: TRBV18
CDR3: CASSPGRGNEKLFF

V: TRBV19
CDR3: CATNGRPQETQYF

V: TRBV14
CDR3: CASSPPPGQGPYNEQFF

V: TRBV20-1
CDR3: CSASVEKGLAAFF

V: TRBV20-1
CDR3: CSARSQGNEKLFF

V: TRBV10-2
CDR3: CASSELGDRGYEQYF

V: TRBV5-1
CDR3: CASSDSLAETQYF

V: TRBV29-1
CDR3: CSVFLAGRTYEQYF

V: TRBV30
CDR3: CAWAVVVETQYF

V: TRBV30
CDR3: CAWSQDSLPNQPQHF

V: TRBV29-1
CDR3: CSVQSRLADNEQFF

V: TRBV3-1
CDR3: CASSQTASNEKLFF

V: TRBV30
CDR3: CAWNPTPNEQFF

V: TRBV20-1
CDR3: CSARPGGESETQYF

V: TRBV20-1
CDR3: CSARDPRGQETQYF

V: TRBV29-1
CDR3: CSVERQSDHGYTF

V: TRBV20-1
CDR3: CSAPGQGSSRYGYTF

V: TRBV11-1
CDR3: CASSGRGRETQYF

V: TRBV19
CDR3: CASSNRGGEQYF

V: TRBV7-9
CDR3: CASISPPQGPEQYF

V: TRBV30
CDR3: CAWSIPGQAFYGYTF

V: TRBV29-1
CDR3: CSVEERMNTEAFF

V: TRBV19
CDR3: CASSTPTGEAYNEQFF

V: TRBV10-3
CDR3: CAISPGTGEREQYF

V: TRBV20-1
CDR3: CSARIAGGHNEQFF

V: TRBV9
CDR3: CASSMGWGNTEAFF

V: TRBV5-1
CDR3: CASSSLLEGRDGYTF

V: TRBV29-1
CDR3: CSGRQTNTGELFF

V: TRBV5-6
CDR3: CASSLVSGGPQFF

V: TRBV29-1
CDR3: CSARGGRANTGELFF

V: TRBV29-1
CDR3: CSVFDRGQSYGYTF

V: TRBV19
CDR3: CASSMGFGANVLTF

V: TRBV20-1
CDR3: CSANTYMSGGPDTQYF

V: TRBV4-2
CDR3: CASSQDFRRTDTQYF

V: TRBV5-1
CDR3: CASSFGASGQETQYF

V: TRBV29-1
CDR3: CSVGTGGDQPQHF

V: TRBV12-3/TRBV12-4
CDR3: CASSLVLLSRERYEQYF

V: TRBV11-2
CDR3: CASSLVQGGGDEQFF

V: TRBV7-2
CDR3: CASSLDRAVQETQYF

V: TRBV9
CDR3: CASSVGTSGGREETQYF

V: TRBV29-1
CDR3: CSPGASDEKLFF

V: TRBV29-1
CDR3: CSVTRDSDSGNTIYF

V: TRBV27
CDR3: CASSVAGPPYEQYF

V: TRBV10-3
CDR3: CAISDGSRNTEAFF

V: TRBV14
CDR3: CASSQETLGWWNEQYF

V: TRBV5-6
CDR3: CASSLYRGGGGNTIYF

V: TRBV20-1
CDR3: CSASEGLYGYTF

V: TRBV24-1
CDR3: CATSVFAGIQETQYF

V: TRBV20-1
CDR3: CSAKNNEQFF

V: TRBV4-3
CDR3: CASSPETGTDTDTQYF

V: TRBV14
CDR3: CASSRNRVANTGELFF

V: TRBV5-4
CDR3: CASSLRTGSRTDTQYF

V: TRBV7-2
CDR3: CASSLDSGGAEGAF

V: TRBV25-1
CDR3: CASSGSGRADTQYF

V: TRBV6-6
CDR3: CASNQPGQSSYEQYF

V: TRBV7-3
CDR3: CASSLTVAAGNEQFF

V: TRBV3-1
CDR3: CASSPPRTGPNSPLHF

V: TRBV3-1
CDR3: CASSRGDGLEKLFF